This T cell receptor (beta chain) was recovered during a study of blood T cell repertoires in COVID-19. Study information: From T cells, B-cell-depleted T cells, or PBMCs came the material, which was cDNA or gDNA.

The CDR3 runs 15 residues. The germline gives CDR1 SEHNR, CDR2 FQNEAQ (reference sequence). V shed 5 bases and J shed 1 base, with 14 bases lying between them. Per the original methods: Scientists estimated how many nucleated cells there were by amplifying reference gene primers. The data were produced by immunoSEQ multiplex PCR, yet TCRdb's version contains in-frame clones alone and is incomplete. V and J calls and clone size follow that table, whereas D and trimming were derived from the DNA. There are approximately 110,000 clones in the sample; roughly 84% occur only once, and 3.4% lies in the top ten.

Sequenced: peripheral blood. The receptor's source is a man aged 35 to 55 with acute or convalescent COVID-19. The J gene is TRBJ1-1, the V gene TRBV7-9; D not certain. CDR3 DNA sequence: TGTGCCAGCAGCGGAGGACTGATTAAGAACACTGAAGCTTTCTTT. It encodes CASSGGLIKNTEAFF.